This TCR beta chain comes out of a study of CD8 T cells in ankylosing spondylitis. Study findings and constraints: Certain motif variants had earlier appeared in reactive arthritis synovial fluid and blood. The disease-linked clones had a CD8+ phenotype and low blood frequencies. About 8 highly homologous variants made up a TCR beta motif, and this motif appeared characteristic of ankylosing spondylitis blood.

This clonotype was recorded many times. The antigen is unknown. V lost 4 bases, J lost 4 bases, and 13 bases lay in between. Per the germline V gene, CDR1 is SGHRS and CDR2 is YFSETQ. There are 14 residues in the CDR3. As the method for making TCR beta libraries, quantitative 5'-RACE with molecular barcodes was used. MiXCR was run by TCRdb on the 5' RACE reads, yielding one entry per CDR3 protein. The sample yields about 240,000 distinct CDR3 sequences, over 8.5% seen once. The chain couples TRBV5-1 to TRBJ2-3; no clear D gene. This clonotype was sampled from a male donor with ankylosing spondylitis or in good health (not recorded which). The specimen was blood, either unsorted or a sorted T cell fraction (not recorded which). The CDR3 here is CASSQRARADTQYF. Written as DNA, the CDR3 is TGCGCCAGCAGCCAAAGAGCAAGGGCAGATACGCAGTATTTT. Looking up the rest from reference TRBV5-1 and TRBJ2-3 gives the full variable domain: KAGVTQTPRYLIKTRGQQVTLSCSPISGHRSVSWYQQTPGQGLQFLFEYFSETQRNKGNFPGRFSGRQFSNSRSEMNVSTLELGDSALYLCASSQRARADTQYFGPGTRLTVL.